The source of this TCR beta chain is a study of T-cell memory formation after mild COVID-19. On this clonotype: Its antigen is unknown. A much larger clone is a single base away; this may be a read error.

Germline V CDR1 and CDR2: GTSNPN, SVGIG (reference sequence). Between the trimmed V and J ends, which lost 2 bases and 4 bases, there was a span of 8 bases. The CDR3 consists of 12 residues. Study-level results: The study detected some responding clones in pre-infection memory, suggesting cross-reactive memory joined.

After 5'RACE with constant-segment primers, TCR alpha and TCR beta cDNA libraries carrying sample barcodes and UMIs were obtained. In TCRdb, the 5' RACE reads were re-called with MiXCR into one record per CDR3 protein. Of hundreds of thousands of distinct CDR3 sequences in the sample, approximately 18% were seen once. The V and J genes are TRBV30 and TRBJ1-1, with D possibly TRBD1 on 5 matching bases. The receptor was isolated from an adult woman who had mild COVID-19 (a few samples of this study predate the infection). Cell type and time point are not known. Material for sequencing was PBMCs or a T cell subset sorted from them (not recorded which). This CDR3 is CAWSLGGTEAFF. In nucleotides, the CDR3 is TGTGCCTGGAGTCTGGGGGGCACTGAAGCTTTCTTT.